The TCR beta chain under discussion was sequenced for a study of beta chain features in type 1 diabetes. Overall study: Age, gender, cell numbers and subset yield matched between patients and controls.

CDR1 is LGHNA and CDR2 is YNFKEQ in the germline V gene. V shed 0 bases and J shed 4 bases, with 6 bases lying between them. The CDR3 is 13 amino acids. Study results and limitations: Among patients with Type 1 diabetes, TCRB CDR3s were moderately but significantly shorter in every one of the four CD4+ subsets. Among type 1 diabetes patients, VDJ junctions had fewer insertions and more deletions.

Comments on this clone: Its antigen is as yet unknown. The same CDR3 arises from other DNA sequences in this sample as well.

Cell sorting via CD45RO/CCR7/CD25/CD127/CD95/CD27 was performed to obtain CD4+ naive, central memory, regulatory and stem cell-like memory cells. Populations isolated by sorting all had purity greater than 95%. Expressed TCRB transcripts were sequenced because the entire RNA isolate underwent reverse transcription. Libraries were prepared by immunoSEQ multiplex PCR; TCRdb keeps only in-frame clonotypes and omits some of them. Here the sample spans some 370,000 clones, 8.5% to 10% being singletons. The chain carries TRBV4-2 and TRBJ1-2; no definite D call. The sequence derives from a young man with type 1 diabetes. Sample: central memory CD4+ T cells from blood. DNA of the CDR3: TGTGCCAGCAGCCAAGATGGAGGCTATGGCTACACCTTC. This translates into CASSQDGGYGYTF.